This T cell receptor (beta chain) was recorded in a study of blood T cell repertoires in COVID-19. Study background: The samples span acute and convalescent COVID-19 from the United States, Italy and Spain. PBMCs, B-cell-depleted T cells, or T cells were the source of the cDNA or gDNA that made up the material.

The CDR3 is 14 residues long. Unmatched junction bases numbered 3, after V lost 3 bases and J lost 2 bases. The germline V gene encodes CDR1 LGHDT and CDR2 YNNKEL (reference sequence). TCRdb's table, derived via immunoSEQ multiplex PCR, lists solely in-frame clones and lacks some. The data show roughly 40,000 clones, 70% to 90% seen once. The material sequenced was peripheral blood. The clonotype was recovered from a human donor in a cohort sampled during active COVID-19. The J gene is TRBJ2-7, the V gene TRBV3-1 (or the pseudogene TRBV3-2); 8 nucleotides agree with TRBD2. In DNA, the CDR3 is TGTGCCAGCAGCCATCTCGGGGGGGCCTACGAGCAGTACTTC. Translating gives CASSHLGGAYEQYF.